What follows is one TCR beta chain and its context. The sample belongs to a study of blood T cell repertoires in COVID-19. Study as a whole: Specimens from acute and convalescent COVID-19 originated in the United States, Italy and Spain. Sources were T cells, B-cell-depleted T cells, or PBMCs; the material itself was cDNA or gDNA.

Source study methods: Researchers report that nucleated cell counts were estimated from reference gene primer amplification. The assay was immunoSEQ multiplex PCR, and TCRdb's table has in-frame clones only and misses some. V, J and clone size were drawn from that table, and D and trimming were deduced from the DNA. The data show over 250,000 clones, roughly 90% seen once. The CDR3 is 15 residues long. V was pared by 10 bases and J by 0 bases, with 16 bases between. Germline CDR1 SEHNR, CDR2 FQNEAQ (reference sequence). This rearrangement joins TRBV7-9 to TRBJ2-4; tentatively, D is TRBD1 (7 bases). The receptor comes from a man aged 60 to 75 who had recovered from COVID-19. Sequenced input: peripheral blood. The CDR3 nucleotides read TGTGCCATCCTGTGGCAGGGGGGAGCCAAAAACATTCAGTACTTC. This gives the protein CAILWQGGAKNIQYF.